This TCR beta chain was identified in a study of blood T cell repertoires in COVID-19. In Cohort 3, a recovered donor had either two negative PCRs, clearance, or symptom resolution. This CDR3 comprises 12 residues. The V gene's germline CDR1 is SGHVS and CDR2 FQNEAQ. Deletions cut 3 bases from V and 4 bases from J, with 4 bases between. The table came from immunoSEQ multiplex PCR; TCRdb's copy has only in-frame clones and leaves some out. Among more than 150,000 clones listed, about 85% were seen once. The sequencing sample was made of PBMCs or T cells enriched from blood (not recorded which). The sequence was obtained from a woman under 40 who had recovered from COVID-19. This chain joins TRBV7-8 and TRBJ1-5, with D unresolved. For the CDR3, the DNA is TGTGCCAGCAGCTTCTTGAATCAGCCCCAGCATTTT. This translates into CASSFLNQPQHF.